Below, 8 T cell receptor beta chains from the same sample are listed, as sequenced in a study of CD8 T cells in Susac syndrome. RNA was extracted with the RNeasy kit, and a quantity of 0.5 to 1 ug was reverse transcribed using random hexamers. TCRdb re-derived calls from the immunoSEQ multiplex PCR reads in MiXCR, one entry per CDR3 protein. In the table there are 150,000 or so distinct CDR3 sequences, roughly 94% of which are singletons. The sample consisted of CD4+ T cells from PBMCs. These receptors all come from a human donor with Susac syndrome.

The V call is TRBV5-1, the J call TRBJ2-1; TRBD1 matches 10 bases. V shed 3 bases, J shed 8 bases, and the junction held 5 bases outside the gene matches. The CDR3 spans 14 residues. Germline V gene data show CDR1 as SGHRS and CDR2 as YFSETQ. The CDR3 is CASSSGQGTHEQFF. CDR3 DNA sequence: TGCGCCAGCAGCTCGGGACAGGGGACCCATGAGCAGTTCTTC. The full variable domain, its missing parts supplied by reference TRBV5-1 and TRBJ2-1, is KAGVTQTPRYLIKTRGQQVTLSCSPISGHRSVSWYQQTPGQGLQFLFEYFSETQRNKGNFPGRFSGRQFSNSRSEMNVSTLELGDSALYLCASSSGQGTHEQFFGPGTRLTVL.

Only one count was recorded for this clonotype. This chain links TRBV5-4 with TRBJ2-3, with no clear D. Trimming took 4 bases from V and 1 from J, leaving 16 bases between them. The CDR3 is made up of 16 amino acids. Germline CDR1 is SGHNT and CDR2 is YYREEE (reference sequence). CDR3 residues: CASSVQRVSGTDTQYF. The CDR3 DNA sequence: TGTGCCAGCAGCGTGCAGCGCGTGTCTGGCACAGATACGCAGTATTTT.

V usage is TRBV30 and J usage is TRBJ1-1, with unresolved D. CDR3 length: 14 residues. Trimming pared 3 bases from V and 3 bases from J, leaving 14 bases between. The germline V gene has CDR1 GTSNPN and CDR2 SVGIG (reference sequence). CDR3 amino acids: CAWSQMGVDTEAFF. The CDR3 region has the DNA TGTGCCTGGAGCCAAATGGGAGTGGACACTGAAGCTTTCTTT.

The CDR3 sequence is CASSPTGRIAYEQYF. Here the CDR3 DNA reads TGTGCCAGCAGTCCTACGGGACGGATAGCCTACGAGCAGTACTTC. The rearrangement links TRBV12-3 or TRBV12-4 to TRBJ2-7; the D gene could be TRBD1 or TRBD2 (5 bases each). V lost 5 bases and J 2 bases, leaving 16 bases between the germline ends. The CDR3 has 15 residues.

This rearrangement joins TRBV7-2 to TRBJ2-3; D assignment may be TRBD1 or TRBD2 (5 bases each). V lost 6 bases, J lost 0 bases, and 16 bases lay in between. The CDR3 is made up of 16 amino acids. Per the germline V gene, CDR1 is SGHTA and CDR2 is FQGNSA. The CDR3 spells CASSVMGPGSTDTQYF. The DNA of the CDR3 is TGTGCCAGCAGTGTAATGGGACCCGGGAGCACAGATACGCAGTATTTT.

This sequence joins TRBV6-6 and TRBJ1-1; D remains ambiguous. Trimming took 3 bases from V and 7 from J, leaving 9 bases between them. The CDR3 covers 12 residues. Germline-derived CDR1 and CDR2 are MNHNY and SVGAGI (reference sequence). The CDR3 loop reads CASSYGTLEAFF. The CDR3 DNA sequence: TGTGCCAGCAGTTATGGCACCCTTGAAGCTTTCTTT.

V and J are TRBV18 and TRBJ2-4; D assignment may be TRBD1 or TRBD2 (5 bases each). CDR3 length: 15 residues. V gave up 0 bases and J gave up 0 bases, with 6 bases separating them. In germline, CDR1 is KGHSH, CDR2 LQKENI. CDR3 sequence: CASSPPGPAKNIQYF. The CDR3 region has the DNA TGTGCCAGCTCACCACCGGGACCAGCCAAAAACATTCAGTACTTC.

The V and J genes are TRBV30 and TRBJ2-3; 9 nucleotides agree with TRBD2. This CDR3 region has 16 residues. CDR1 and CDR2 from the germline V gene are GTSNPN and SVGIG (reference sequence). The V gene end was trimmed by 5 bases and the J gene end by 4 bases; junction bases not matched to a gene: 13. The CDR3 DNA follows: TGTGCCTGGTGTAGTGGGGCGGGAGGGCCTCCAGATACGCAGTATTTT. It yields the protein CAWCSGAGGPPDTQYF.